A single sample is the source of the 24 T cell receptor beta chains below, sequenced in a study of blood T cell repertoires in COVID-19. Sequencing was performed with immunoSEQ multiplex PCR; in TCRdb, only in-frame clones are kept and a portion is missing. The sample lists about 200,000 clones; 89% were seen once. The sample consisted of peripheral blood. The receptors were sampled from a man in his 60s who had recovered from COVID-19.

V usage is TRBV3-1 (or the pseudogene TRBV3-2) and J usage is TRBJ2-7, with 7 bases fitting TRBD1. J lost 6 bases, V lost 4 bases, and 9 bases had no gene match. Per the germline V gene, CDR1 is LGHDT and CDR2 is YNNKEL (reference sequence). This CDR3 spans 14 amino acids. The CDR3 DNA follows: TGTGCCAGCAGCCGGGCGACAGGGTCCGGCGAGCAGTACTTC. It encodes CASSRATGSGEQYF.

The rearrangement links TRBV3-1 (or the pseudogene TRBV3-2) to TRBJ1-2; TRBD1 is a possible D gene (5 bases). With 4 bases removed from V and 8 bases from J, the gap between germline ends came to 26 bases. The CDR3 totals 17 residues. The V gene's germline CDR1 is LGHDT and CDR2 YNNKEL (reference sequence). The CDR3 is CASSLGAQTGGYGGYTF. CDR3 bases: TGTGCCAGCAGCCTTGGAGCTCAGACCGGGGGTTATGGGGGCTACACCTTC.

The rearrangement uses TRBV6-5 and TRBJ2-3, with 8 bases lining up with TRBD1. Germline V gives CDR1 MNHEY, CDR2 SVGAGI. This CDR3 is 16 amino acids long. Germline trimming cut 0 bases from V and 6 bases from J; bases unmatched to any gene: 8. CDR3 sequence reads: CASSYSLAGGSDTQYF. CDR3 nucleotide sequence: TGTGCCAGCAGTTACTCTCTGGCAGGGGGCTCGGATACGCAGTATTTT.

The genes are TRBV11-2 and TRBJ2-3; 9 bases map to TRBD2. Per germline, CDR1 SGHAT and CDR2 FQNNGV. The J segment lost 0 bases and the V segment lost 0 bases, leaving 13 bases of the junction unmatched. The CDR3 is 20 amino acids. The CDR3 DNA reads as TGTGCCAGCAGCTTAGAGACCGTGAGTCCACTAGCGGGTAGCACAGATACGCAGTATTTT. Translating gives CASSLETVSPLAGSTDTQYF.

V gene TRBV9 combines with J gene TRBJ2-2; 7 bases are a match to TRBD2. Germline V gene lookup returns CDR1 SGDLS and CDR2 YYNGEE. The ends lost 2 bases at V and 5 bases at J; junction bases unmatched: 6. This CDR3 contains 15 residues. CDR3 nucleotide sequence: TGTGCCAGCAGCGTCGGCGGGGGAGGGACCGGGGAGCTGTTTTTT. Translation gives CASSVGGGGTGELFF.

The chain joins TRBV6-5 to TRBJ1-1; a possible D gene is TRBD1 (6 bases). This CDR3 comprises 14 residues. Germline assignment: CDR1 MNHEY and CDR2 SVGAGI. Deletions cut 3 bases from V and 2 bases from J, with 10 bases between. The CDR3 region is CASSYLGGNTEAFF. CDR3 DNA sequence: TGTGCCAGCAGTTATCTTGGGGGCAACACTGAAGCTTTCTTT.

The CDR3 loop reads CASSPGSGIYNEQFF. The DNA for the CDR3 is TGTGCCAGCTCACCTGGTAGCGGAATTTACAATGAGCAGTTCTTC. The gene calls are TRBV18 and TRBJ2-1, with D maybe TRBD2 (6 bases). V was trimmed by 3 bases and J by 4 bases, leaving 13 bases between them. Germline lookup yields CDR1 KGHSH and CDR2 LQKENI. This CDR3 has 15 residues. Supplemented by reference TRBV18 and TRBJ2-1, the full variable domain reads NAGVMQNPRHLVRRRGQEARLRCSPMKGHSHVYWYRQLPEEGLKFMVYLQKENIIDESGMPKERFSAEFPKEGPSILRIQQVVRGDSAAYFCASSPGSGIYNEQFFGPGTRLTVL.

This clone was detected a few times. The V gene is TRBV7-9, the J gene TRBJ2-1; 7 bases agree with TRBD2. V trimming: 5 bases; J trimming: 5 bases; junction bases outside the gene matches: 9. The CDR3 extends over 15 amino acids. Germline V gene data show CDR1 as SEHNR and CDR2 as FQNEAQ (reference sequence). CDR3 DNA: TGTGCCAGCAGCATGAATAGCGGGCGCAACAATGAGCAGTTCTTC. Amino acids: CASSMNSGRNNEQFF.

The chain uses TRBV19 and TRBJ2-2; 7 bases line up with TRBD1. Per germline, CDR1 LNHDA and CDR2 SQIVND (reference sequence). The CDR3 covers 13 residues. With 9 bases clipped from V and 7 bases from J, the junction kept 8 bases outside the gene matches. The DNA of the CDR3 is TGTGCCAGACCGGGACAGCAAGACGGGGAGCTGTTTTTT. As protein: CARPGQQDGELFF. The complete variable domain, with remaining parts taken from reference TRBV19 and TRBJ2-2, reads DGGITQSPKYLFRKEGQNVTLSCEQNLNHDAMYWYRQDPGQGLRLIYYSQIVNDFQKGDIAEGYSVSREKKESFPLTVTSAQKNPTAFYLCARPGQQDGELFFGEGSRLTVL.

This clone has just one count. The genes are TRBV29-1 and TRBJ2-7, with a tentative D call TRBD2 (6 bases). The CDR3 totals 15 residues. Germline assignment: CDR1 SQVTM and CDR2 ANQGSEA. The ends were cut back, 4 bases at V and 0 bases at J, with 16 bases in the middle. CDR3 DNA sequence: TGCAGCGTTGCCGGAGACGTCGGGGGCTCCTACGAGCAGTACTTC. Its translation: CSVAGDVGGSYEQYF.

The rearrangement uses TRBV28 and TRBJ2-2, with 7 bases matching TRBD2. The CDR3 length is 16 residues. CDR1 and CDR2 from the germline V gene are MDHEN and SYDVKM. V gave up 2 bases and J gave up 5 bases; unmatched junction bases: 8. CDR3 sequence: CASSLVAGVVTGELFF. The DNA of the CDR3 is TGTGCCAGCAGTTTAGTCGCGGGAGTAGTAACCGGGGAGCTGTTTTTT.

Remarks on this clone: This specimen includes other DNA sequences encoding the same CDR3. The chain has TRBV5-1 and TRBJ2-5; D uncertain. The V end was cut by 0 bases, the J end by 4 bases, with 4 bases between. Germline V gene lookup returns CDR1 SGHRS and CDR2 YFSETQ. CDR3 size: 12 residues. The CDR3 protein is CASSLARETQYF. In DNA form, the CDR3 reads TGCGCCAGCAGCTTGGCGCGAGAGACCCAGTACTTC.

The V call is TRBV9, the J call TRBJ2-4, with TRBD2 as a possible D gene (7 bases). The CDR3 has 14 amino acids. V lost 4 bases, J lost 7 bases, and 15 bases lay in between. Germline V lookup: CDR1 SGDLS, CDR2 YYNGEE. The CDR3 spells CASSPRGRGNIQYF. The CDR3 nucleotides are TGTGCCAGCAGCCCTCGGGGGCGGGGGAACATTCAGTACTTC.

The chain carries TRBV4-1 and TRBJ1-1; no firm D call. This CDR3 spans 15 amino acids. Trimming took 3 bases from V and 3 from J, leaving 14 bases between them. The germline gives CDR1 MGHRA, CDR2 YSYEKL. Written as DNA, the CDR3 is TGCGCCAGCAGCCAGCCGGGGAAGGGAGACACTGAAGCTTTCTTT. As protein: CASSQPGKGDTEAFF.

This clone was picked up a small number of times. V is TRBV19 and J is TRBJ1-4, with D unclear. V gave up 1 base and J gave up 0 bases, with 3 bases separating them. The CDR3 is 14 amino acids. In germline, CDR1 is LNHDA, CDR2 SQIVND (reference sequence). CDR3 protein: CASSIVATNEKLFF. CDR3 DNA: TGTGCCAGTAGTATAGTCGCAACTAATGAAAAACTGTTTTTT.

V usage is TRBV13 and J usage is TRBJ2-3; D may be TRBD2 (6 bases). Germline V gene sequence: CDR1 PRHDT, CDR2 FYEKMQ (reference sequence). The CDR3 sequence is 16 residues long. V was cut by 4 bases and J by 3 bases, with 17 bases left in between. The CDR3, as DNA: TGTGCCAGCAGCTCGGGGGTGGGGCGAAGGACAGATACGCAGTATTTT. Protein sequence: CASSSGVGRRTDTQYF.

This clone was found once. The chain couples TRBV11-1 to TRBJ2-3; TRBD1 agrees at 10 bases. The germline gives CDR1 SGHAT, CDR2 FQDESV (reference sequence). This CDR3 spans 15 amino acids. V lost 7 bases to trimming and J lost 2 bases; unmatched junction nucleotides: 6. The CDR3 nucleotides read TGTGCCAGCACCGGGGGACAGGGGATCACAGATACGCAGTATTTT. Residues: CASTGGQGITDTQYF.

The rearrangement uses TRBV3-1 (or the pseudogene TRBV3-2) and TRBJ2-7, with 11 bases aligning to TRBD1. The CDR3 has 13 amino acids. Losses at the gene ends were 5 bases for V and 5 bases for J; bases not matched to a gene: 2. Germline V gene lookup returns CDR1 LGHDT and CDR2 YNNKEL (reference sequence). CDR3 DNA sequence: TGTGCCAGCAGCGGACAGGGGGCGGACGAGCAGTACTTC. This sequence encodes CASSGQGADEQYF.

The genes are TRBV7-3 and TRBJ2-6; a possible D gene is TRBD2 (5 bases). Germline V gene lookup returns CDR1 SGHTA and CDR2 FQGTGA. The CDR3 is 15 residues long. With 5 bases removed from V and 4 bases from J, the gap between germline ends came to 12 bases. The CDR3 nucleotides are TGTGCCAGCAGCAGGACTCGGTCAGGGGCCAACGTCCTGACTTTC. Encoded protein: CASSRTRSGANVLTF.

The table lists this clone with a few counts. V gene TRBV3-1 (or the pseudogene TRBV3-2) combines with J gene TRBJ1-2, with a possible D match to TRBD1 (5 bases). Germline-derived CDR1 and CDR2 are LGHDT and YNNKEL (reference sequence). Trimming took off 5 bases at V and 7 bases at J, with 20 bases between the two ends. The CDR3 is made up of 15 amino acids. Here the CDR3 reads CASSDRDGGTVGYTF. CDR3 sequence (DNA): TGTGCCAGCAGCGACCGGGACGGGGGGACCGTTGGCTACACCTTC.

The V call is TRBV18, the J call TRBJ1-4; no clear D. The germline V and J ends were trimmed by 3 bases and 6 bases, with 14 bases remaining between them. This CDR3 comprises 15 residues. CDR1 and CDR2 from the germline V gene are KGHSH and LQKENI. Here the CDR3 DNA reads TGTGCCAGCTCACCCTCCATAAATTCGGATGAAAAACTGTTTTTT. The encoded protein is CASSPSINSDEKLFF.

The chain employs TRBV19 and TRBJ2-1, with 11 positions matching TRBD2. The junction had 9 bases not matched to a gene; V was cut back by 7 bases and J by 4 bases. From germline, CDR1 is LNHDA and CDR2 SQIVND (reference sequence). The CDR3 covers 16 residues. CDR3 sequence (DNA): TGTGCCAGTACCGTCGTAGCGGGAGGGGGGTACAATGAGCAGTTCTTC. Translating it yields CASTVVAGGGYNEQFF.

J is TRBJ1-4 and V is TRBV6-2 or TRBV6-3, with 7 bases aligning to TRBD1. V shed 5 bases, J shed 5 bases, and the junction held 11 bases outside the gene matches. The V gene's germline CDR1 is MNHEY and CDR2 SVGEGT. The CDR3 has 16 residues. CDR3 sequence (DNA): TGTGCCAGCAGTAGAGCCCTGACAGGGAGGAATGAAAAACTGTTTTTT. This sequence encodes CASSRALTGRNEKLFF.

V usage is TRBV14 and J usage is TRBJ1-4; possibly TRBD1 for D (5 bases). This CDR3 has 18 residues. Trimming removed 4 bases at V and 7 bases at J, with 25 bases between. CDR1 and CDR2 from the germline V gene are SGHDN and FVKESK. CDR3: CASSLLQGGGRTGEKLFF. In nucleotides, the CDR3 is TGTGCCAGCAGCCTTCTTCAGGGAGGTGGAAGGACTGGTGAAAAACTGTTTTTT.